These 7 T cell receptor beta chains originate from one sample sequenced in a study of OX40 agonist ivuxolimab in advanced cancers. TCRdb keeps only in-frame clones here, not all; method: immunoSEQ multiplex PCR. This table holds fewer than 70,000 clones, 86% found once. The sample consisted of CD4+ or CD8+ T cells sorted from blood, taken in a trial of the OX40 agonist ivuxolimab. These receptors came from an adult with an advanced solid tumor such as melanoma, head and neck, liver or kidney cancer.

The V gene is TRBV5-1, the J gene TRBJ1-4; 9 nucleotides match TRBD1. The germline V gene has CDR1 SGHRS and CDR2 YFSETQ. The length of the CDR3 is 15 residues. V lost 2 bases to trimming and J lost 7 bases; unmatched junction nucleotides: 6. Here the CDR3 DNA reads TGCGCCAGCAGCTTCTCCGGGACAGGGTTTGAAAAACTGTTTTTT. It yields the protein CASSFSGTGFEKLFF.

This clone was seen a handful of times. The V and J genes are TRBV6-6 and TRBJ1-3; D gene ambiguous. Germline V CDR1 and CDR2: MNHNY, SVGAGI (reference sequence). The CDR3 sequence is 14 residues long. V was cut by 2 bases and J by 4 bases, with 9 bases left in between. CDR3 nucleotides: TGTGCCAGCAGTTACGAAGGATCCGGAAACACCATATATTTT. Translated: CASSYEGSGNTIYF.

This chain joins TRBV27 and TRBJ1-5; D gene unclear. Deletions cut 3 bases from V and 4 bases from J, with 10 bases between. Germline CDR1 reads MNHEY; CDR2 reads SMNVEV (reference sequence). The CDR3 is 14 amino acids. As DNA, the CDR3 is TGTGCCAGCAGTTTCGGGGTTCGGAATCAGCCCCAGCATTTT. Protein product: CASSFGVRNQPQHF.

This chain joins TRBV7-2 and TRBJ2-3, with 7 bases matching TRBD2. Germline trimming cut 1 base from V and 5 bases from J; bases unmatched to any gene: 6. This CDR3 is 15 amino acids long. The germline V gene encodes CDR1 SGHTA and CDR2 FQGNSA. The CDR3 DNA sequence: TGTGCCAGCAGCTTAGGGAGCCCGGGGGGAGATACGCAGTATTTT. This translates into CASSLGSPGGDTQYF.

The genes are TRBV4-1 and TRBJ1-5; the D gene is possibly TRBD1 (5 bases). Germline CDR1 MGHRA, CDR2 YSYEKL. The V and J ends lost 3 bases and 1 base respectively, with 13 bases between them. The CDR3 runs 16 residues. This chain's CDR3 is CASSQTGTPSNQPQHF. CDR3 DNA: TGCGCCAGCAGCCAGACCGGGACTCCGAGCAATCAGCCCCAGCATTTT.

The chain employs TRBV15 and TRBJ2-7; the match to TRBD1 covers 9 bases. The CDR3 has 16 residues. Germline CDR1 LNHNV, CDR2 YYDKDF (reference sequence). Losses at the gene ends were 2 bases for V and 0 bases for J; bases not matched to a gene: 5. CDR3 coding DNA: TGTGCCACCAGCAGACCGGGACAGGGTAGCTCCTACGAGCAGTACTTC. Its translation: CATSRPGQGSSYEQYF.

In nucleotides, the CDR3 is TGTGCCAGCGTAAATGGACCGAACACTGAAGCTTTCTTT. Amino acids: CASVNGPNTEAFF. The gene calls are TRBV19 and TRBJ1-1; D remains ambiguous. The CDR3 consists of 13 residues. Germline lookup yields CDR1 LNHDA and CDR2 SQIVND (reference sequence). V was shortened by 9 bases and J by 1 base, with 12 bases between the two germline ends.